The 5 T cell receptor beta chains in this list originate from one sample, sequenced in a study of T cells after yellow fever vaccination. TCRdb ran MiXCR on the 5' RACE reads and lists one entry per CDR3 protein. The profile shows about 310,000 distinct CDR3 sequences, around 4% of them singletons. The sequencing here drew on PBMCs, taken on the day of the yellow fever booster vaccination. The origin of the receptors is a man younger than 35 who received the YFV17D yellow fever vaccine.

To note about this clonotype: One base away lies a much larger clone, so this may be a sequencing read error. The CDR3 here is CATCGGGSQETQYF. CDR3 nucleotides: TGTGCCACCTGCGGGGGGGGATCCCAAGAGACCCAGTACTTC. The gene calls are TRBV15 and TRBJ2-5; 9 bases match TRBD2. CDR3 length: 14 residues. With 8 bases clipped from V and 1 base from J, the junction kept 5 bases outside the gene matches. Germline assignment: CDR1 LNHNV and CDR2 YYDKDF (reference sequence).

This clonotype turned up a few times. The rearrangement uses TRBV2 and TRBJ2-2; 9 nucleotides agree with TRBD1. Germline CDR1 reads SNHLY; CDR2 reads FYNNEI. This CDR3 region has 13 residues. J gave up 6 bases and V 6 bases, and 2 bases lay outside the gene matches. In DNA form, the CDR3 reads TGTGCCAGCAGGGGACAGGGTTCCGGGGAGCTGTTTTTT. Translated, it gives CASRGQGSGELFF.

This clonotype occurred many times. The chain couples TRBV11-2 to TRBJ2-5, with D unresolved. This CDR3 comprises 13 residues. CDR1 is SGHAT, CDR2 FQNNGV, per germline. Trimming shortened V by 6 bases and J by 1 base, and 9 bases separated the two germline ends. CDR3: CASRVATQETQYF. CDR3 DNA sequence: TGTGCCAGCAGAGTGGCGACCCAAGAGACCCAGTACTTC.

The CDR3, as DNA: TGTGCCAGCTCGCCCGTCGAGAGACTAGCGGGGGGACTCGTCTCCTGGCAGTTCTTC. This encodes CASSPVERLAGGLVSWQFF. This chain connects TRBV7-2 to TRBJ2-1; 13 positions agree with TRBD2. The germline V gene encodes CDR1 SGHTA and CDR2 FQGNSA. The V and J ends lost 8 bases and 12 bases, in that order; junction bases with no gene match: 25. This CDR3 region has 19 residues.

This clonotype was recorded a few times. This chain links TRBV12-3 or TRBV12-4 with TRBJ2-2, with 7 bases that match TRBD1. J gave up 0 bases and V 7 bases, and 5 bases lay outside the gene matches. The CDR3 is made up of 15 amino acids. This CDR3 reads CASTRDRANTGELFF. CDR3 DNA sequence: TGTGCCAGCACCCGGGACAGAGCGAACACCGGGGAGCTGTTTTTT.